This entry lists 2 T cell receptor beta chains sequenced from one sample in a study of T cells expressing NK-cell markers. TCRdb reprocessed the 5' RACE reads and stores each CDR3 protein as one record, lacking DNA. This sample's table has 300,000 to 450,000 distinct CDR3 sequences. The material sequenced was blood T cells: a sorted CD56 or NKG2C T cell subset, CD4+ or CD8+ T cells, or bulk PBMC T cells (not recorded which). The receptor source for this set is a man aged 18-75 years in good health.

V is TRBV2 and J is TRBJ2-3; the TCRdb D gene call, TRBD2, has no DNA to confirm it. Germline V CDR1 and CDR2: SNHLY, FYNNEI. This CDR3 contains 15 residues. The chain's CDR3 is CASSPGLWGADTQYF.

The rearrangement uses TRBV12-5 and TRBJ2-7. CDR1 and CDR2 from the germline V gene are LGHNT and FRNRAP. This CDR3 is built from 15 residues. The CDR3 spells CASGLVVRKSYEQYF.